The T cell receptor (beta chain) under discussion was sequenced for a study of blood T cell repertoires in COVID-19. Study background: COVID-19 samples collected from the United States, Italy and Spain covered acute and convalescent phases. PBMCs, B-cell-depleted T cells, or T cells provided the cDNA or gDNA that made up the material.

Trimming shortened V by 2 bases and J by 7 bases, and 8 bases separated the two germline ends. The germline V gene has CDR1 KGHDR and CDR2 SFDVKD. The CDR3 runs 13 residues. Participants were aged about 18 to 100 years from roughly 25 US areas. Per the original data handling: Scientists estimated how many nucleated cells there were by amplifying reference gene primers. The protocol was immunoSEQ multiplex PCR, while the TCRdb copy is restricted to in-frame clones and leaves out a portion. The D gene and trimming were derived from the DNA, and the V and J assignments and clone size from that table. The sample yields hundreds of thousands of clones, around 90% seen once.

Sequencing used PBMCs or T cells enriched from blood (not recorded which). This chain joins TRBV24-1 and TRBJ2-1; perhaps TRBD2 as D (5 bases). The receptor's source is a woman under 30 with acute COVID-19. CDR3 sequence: CATSDYSGNEQFF. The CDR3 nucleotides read TGTGCCACCAGTGATTATTCGGGGAATGAGCAGTTCTTC.